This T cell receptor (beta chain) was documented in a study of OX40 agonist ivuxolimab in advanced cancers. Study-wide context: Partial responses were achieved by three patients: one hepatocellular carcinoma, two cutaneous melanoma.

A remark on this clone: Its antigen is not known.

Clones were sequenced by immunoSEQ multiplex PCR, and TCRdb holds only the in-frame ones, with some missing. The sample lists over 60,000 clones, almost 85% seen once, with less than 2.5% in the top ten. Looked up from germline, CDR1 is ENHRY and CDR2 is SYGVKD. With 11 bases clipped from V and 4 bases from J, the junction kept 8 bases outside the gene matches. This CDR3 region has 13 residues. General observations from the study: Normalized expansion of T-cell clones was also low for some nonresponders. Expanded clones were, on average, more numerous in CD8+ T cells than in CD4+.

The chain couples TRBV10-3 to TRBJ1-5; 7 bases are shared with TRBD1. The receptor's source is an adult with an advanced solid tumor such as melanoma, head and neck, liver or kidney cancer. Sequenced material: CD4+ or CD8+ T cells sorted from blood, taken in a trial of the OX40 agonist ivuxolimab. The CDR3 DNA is TGTGCCGCCCGGGACAGTACAAATCAGCCCCAGCATTTT. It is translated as CAARDSTNQPQHF.